The T cell receptor (beta chain) under discussion was sequenced for a study of T cells in Graves' hyperthyroidism and ophthalmopathy. This clonotype was detected a few times. Researchers amplified the TCR beta CDR3 regions from RNA transcripts. Initially, a first-round RT-PCR of the TCR CDR3 employed the HTBI primer set. TCRdb called the multiplex PCR reads again in MiXCR, with one record for every CDR3 protein. This table has about 500,000 distinct CDR3 sequences, about 16% appearing once. Sequencing was performed on blood. The receptor was derived from a woman in her twenties or thirties with Graves' ophthalmopathy.

Here the CDR3 reads CASIKILGQFSGNTIYF. Written as DNA, the CDR3 is TGTGCCAGCATTAAAATCCTGGGACAGTTTTCTGGAAACACCATATATTTT. The chain recombines TRBV12-3 or TRBV12-4 with TRBJ1-3, with 7 bases fitting TRBD1. This CDR3 is built from 17 residues. Losses at the gene ends were 7 bases for V and 1 base for J; bases not matched to a gene: 13.